Here is one TCR beta chain with its context. A Seattle source enrolled patients during active infection and followed them longitudinally. The CDR3 extends over 15 amino acids. Trimming took off 0 bases at V and 7 bases at J, with 12 bases between the two ends. Germline V gene data show CDR1 as LGHDT and CDR2 as YNNKEL (reference sequence). Authors' data handling: The assay estimated nucleated cells by amplifying reference gene primers. TCRdb's table, derived via immunoSEQ multiplex PCR, lists solely in-frame clones and lacks some. That table supplies the V and J calls and clone size; D and trimming were determined from the DNA. Here the sample spans around 260,000 clones, 91% being singletons. This record comes from a study of blood T cell repertoires in COVID-19. The overall study: The samples span acute and convalescent COVID-19 from the United States, Italy and Spain. Sample material is recorded as cDNA or gDNA derived from T cells, B-cell-depleted T cells, or PBMCs.

This rearrangement joins TRBV3-1 (or the pseudogene TRBV3-2) to TRBJ1-4; D might be TRBD1 (6 bases). Input material: peripheral blood. The TCR comes from a young woman with COVID-19, enrolled during active disease. The DNA for the CDR3 is TGTGCCAGCAGCCAAGATCCAGGGGTTGGTGAAAAACTGTTTTTT. As protein: CASSQDPGVGEKLFF.